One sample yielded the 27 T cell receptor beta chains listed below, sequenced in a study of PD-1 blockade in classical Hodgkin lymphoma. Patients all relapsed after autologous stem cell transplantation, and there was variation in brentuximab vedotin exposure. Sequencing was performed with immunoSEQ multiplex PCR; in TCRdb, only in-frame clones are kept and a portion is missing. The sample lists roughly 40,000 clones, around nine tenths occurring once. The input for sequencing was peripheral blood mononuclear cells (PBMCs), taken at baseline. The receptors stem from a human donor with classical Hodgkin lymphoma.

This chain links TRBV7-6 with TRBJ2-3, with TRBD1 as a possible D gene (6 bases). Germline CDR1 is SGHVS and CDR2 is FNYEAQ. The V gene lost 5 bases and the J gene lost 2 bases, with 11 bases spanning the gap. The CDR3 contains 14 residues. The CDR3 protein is CASSQAGATDTQYF. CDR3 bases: TGTGCCAGCAGCCAGGCAGGGGCCACAGATACGCAGTATTTT. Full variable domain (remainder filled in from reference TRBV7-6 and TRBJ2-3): GAGVSQSPRYKVTKRGQDVALRCDPISGHVSLYWYRQALGQGPEFLTYFNYEAQQDKSGLPNDRFSAERPEGSISTLTIQRTEQRDSAMYRCASSQAGATDTQYFGPGTRLTVL.

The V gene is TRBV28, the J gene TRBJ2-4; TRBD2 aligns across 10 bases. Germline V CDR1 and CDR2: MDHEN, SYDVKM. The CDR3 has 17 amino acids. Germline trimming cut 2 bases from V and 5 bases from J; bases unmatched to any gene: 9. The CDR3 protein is CASSLRLAGVGENIQYF. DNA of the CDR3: TGTGCCAGCAGTTTACGTCTAGCGGGGGTCGGCGAAAACATTCAGTACTTC.

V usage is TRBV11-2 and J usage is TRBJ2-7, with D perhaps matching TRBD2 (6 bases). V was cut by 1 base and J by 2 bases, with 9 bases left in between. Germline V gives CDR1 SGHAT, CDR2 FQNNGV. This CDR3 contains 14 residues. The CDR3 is CASSLVPGAYEQYF. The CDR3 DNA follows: TGTGCCAGCAGCTTAGTGCCGGGGGCCTACGAGCAGTACTTC.

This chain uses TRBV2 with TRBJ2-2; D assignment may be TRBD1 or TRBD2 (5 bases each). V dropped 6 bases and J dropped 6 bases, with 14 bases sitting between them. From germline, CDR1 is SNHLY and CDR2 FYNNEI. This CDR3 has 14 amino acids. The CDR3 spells CASREDRGAGELFF. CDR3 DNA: TGTGCCAGCAGGGAGGACCGAGGGGCCGGGGAGCTGTTTTTT.

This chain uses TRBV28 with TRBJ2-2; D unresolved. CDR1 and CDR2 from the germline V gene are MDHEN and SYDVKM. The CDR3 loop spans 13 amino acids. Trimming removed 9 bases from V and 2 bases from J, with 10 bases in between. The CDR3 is CASRWGNTGELFF. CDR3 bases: TGTGCCAGTAGGTGGGGAAACACCGGGGAGCTGTTTTTT. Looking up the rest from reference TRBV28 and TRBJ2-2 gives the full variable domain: DVKVTQSSRYLVKRTGEKVFLECVQDMDHENMFWYRQDPGLGLRLIYFSYDVKMKEKGDIPEGYSVSREKKERFSLILESASTNQTSMYLCASRWGNTGELFFGEGSRLTVL.

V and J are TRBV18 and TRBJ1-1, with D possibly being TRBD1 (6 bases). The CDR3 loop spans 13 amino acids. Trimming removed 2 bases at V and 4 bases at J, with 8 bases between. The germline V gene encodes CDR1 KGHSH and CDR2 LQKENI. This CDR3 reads CASSPSRGTEAFF. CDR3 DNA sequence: TGTGCCAGCTCACCATCCAGGGGCACTGAAGCTTTCTTT.

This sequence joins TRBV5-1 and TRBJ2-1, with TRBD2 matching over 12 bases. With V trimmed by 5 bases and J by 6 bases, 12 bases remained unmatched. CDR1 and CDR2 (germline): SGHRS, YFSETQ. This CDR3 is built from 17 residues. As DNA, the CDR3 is TGCGCCAGCAGGACTAACATCAGGACTAGCGGGGCCAATGAGCAGTTCTTC. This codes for CASRTNIRTSGANEQFF. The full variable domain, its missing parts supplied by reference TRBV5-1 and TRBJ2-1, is KAGVTQTPRYLIKTRGQQVTLSCSPISGHRSVSWYQQTPGQGLQFLFEYFSETQRNKGNFPGRFSGRQFSNSRSEMNVSTLELGDSALYLCASRTNIRTSGANEQFFGPGTRLTVL.

CDR3 residues: CASSEKAGGLETQYF. CDR3 in DNA: TGTGCCAGCAGTGAGAAAGCGGGGGGGCTAGAGACCCAGTACTTC. V usage is TRBV6-4 and J usage is TRBJ2-5; 10 nucleotides line up with TRBD2. The CDR3 is 15 amino acids. The V gene end was trimmed by 3 bases and the J gene end by 4 bases; junction bases not matched to a gene: 5. Germline lookup yields CDR1 MRHNA and CDR2 SNTAGT.

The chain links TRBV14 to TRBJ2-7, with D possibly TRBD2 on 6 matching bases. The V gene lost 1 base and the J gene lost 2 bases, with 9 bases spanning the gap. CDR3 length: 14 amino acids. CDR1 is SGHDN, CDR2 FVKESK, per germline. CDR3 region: CASSQGGVPYEQYF. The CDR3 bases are TGTGCCAGCAGCCAAGGGGGGGTTCCCTACGAGCAGTACTTC.

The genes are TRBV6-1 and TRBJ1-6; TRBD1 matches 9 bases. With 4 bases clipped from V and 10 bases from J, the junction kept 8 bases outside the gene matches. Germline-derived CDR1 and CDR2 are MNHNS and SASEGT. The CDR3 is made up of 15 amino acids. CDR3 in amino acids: CASSGEQGASSPLHF. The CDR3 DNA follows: TGTGCCAGCAGTGGAGAACAGGGGGCGTCCTCACCCCTCCACTTT.

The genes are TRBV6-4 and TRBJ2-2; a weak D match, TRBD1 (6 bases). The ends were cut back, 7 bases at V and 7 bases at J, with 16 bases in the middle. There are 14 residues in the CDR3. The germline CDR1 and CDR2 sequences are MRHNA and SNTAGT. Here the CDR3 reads CASTPRQDSGELFF. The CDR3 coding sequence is TGTGCCAGCACCCCCCGCCAGGACAGCGGGGAGCTGTTTTTT.

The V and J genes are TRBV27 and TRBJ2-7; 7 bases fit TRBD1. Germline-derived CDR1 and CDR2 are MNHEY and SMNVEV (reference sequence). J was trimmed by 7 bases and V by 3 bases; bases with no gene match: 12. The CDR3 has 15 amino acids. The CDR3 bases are TGTGCCAGCAGTTTCCCCGACAGCAGGGGGTCGGAGCAGTACTTC. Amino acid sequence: CASSFPDSRGSEQYF.

CDR3 nucleotide sequence: TGCGCCAGCAGCTTGTTTGGGGAGGGAAACACCATATATTTT. Its protein product is CASSLFGEGNTIYF. The J gene is TRBJ1-3, the V gene TRBV5-1; no firm D call. Per the germline V gene, CDR1 is SGHRS and CDR2 is YFSETQ. Deletions cut 1 base from V and 4 bases from J, with 9 bases between. The CDR3 has 14 residues.

The CDR3 sequence: CSVGDGTDTQYF. The DNA of the CDR3 is TGCAGCGTGGGGGACGGCACAGATACGCAGTATTTT. The rearrangement links TRBV29-1 to TRBJ2-3, with D perhaps being TRBD1 or TRBD2 (5 bases each). The CDR3 covers 12 residues. V lost 6 bases and J 1 base, leaving 8 bases between the germline ends. The V gene's germline CDR1 is SQVTM and CDR2 ANQGSEA.

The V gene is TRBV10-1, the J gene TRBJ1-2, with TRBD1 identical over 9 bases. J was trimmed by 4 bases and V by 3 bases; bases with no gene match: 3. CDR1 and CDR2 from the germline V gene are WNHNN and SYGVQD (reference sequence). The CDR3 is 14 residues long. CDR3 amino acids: CASSDSTGGYGYTF. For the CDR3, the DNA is TGCGCCAGCAGTGACTCGACAGGGGGCTATGGCTACACCTTC.

CDR3 amino acids: CSADRGYEQYF. The CDR3 bases are TGCAGTGCTGACAGGGGCTACGAGCAGTACTTC. J is TRBJ2-7 and V is TRBV20-1, with 8 bases that match TRBD1. Germline CDR1 and CDR2: DFQATT and SNEGSKA (reference sequence). V lost 5 bases to trimming and J lost 3 bases; unmatched junction nucleotides: 0. The CDR3 loop spans 11 amino acids.

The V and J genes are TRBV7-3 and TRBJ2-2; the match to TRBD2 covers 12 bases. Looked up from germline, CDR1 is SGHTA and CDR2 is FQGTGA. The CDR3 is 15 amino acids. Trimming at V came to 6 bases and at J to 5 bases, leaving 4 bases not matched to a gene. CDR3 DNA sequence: TGTGCCAGCAGTCTAGCGGGAGGGGAGACCGGGGAGCTGTTTTTT. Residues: CASSLAGGETGELFF.

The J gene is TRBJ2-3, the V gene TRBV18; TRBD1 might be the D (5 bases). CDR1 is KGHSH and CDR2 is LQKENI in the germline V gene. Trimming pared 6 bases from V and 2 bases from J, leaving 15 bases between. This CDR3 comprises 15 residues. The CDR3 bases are TGTGCCAGCTCGCTCAGAGCAGGGTCCACAGATACGCAGTATTTT. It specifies CASSLRAGSTDTQYF.

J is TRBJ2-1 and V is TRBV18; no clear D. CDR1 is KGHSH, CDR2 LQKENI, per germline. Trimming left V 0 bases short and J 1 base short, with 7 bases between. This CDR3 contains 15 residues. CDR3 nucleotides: TGTGCCAGCTCACCACCGAGACATTCCTACAATGAGCAGTTCTTC. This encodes CASSPPRHSYNEQFF.

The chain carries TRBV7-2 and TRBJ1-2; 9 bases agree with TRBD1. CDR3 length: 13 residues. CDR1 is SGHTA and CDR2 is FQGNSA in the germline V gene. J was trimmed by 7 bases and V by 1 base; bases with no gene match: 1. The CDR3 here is CASSLEDRGGYTF. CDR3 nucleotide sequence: TGTGCCAGCAGCTTAGAGGACAGGGGTGGCTACACCTTC.

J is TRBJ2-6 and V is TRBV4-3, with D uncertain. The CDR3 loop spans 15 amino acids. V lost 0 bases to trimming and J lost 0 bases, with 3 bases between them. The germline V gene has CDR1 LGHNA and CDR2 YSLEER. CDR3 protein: CASSQENSGANVLTF. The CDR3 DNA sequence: TGCGCCAGCAGCCAAGAGAACTCTGGGGCCAACGTCCTGACTTTC.

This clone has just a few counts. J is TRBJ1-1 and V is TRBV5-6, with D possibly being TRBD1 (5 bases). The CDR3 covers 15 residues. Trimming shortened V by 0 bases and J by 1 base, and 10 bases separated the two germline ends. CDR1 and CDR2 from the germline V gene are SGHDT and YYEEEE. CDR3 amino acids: CASSLGQITNTEAFF. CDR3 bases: TGTGCCAGCAGCTTGGGACAGATAACGAACACTGAAGCTTTCTTT.

CDR3 DNA sequence: TGTGCCAGCAGTCCCGGGACAGGGACTGAAGCTTTCTTT. This translates into CASSPGTGTEAFF. This rearrangement joins TRBV6-5 to TRBJ1-1; 9 bases are a match to TRBD1. The V and J ends lost 5 bases and 5 bases, in that order; junction bases with no gene match: 3. The length of the CDR3 is 13 residues. CDR1 is MNHEY, CDR2 SVGAGI, per germline.

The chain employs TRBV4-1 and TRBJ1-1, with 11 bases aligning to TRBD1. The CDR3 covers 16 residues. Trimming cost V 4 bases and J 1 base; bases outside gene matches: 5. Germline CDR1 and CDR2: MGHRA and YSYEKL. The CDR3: CASSRPGTGGNTEAFF. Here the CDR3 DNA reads TGCGCCAGCAGCCGTCCCGGGACAGGGGGGAACACTGAAGCTTTCTTT.

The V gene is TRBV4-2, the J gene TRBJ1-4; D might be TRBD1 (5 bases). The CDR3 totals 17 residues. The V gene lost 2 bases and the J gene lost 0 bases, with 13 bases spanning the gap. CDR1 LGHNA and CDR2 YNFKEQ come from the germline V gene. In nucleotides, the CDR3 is TGTGCCAGCAGCCAACAGACAGCCCAAGCAACTAATGAAAAACTGTTTTTT. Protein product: CASSQQTAQATNEKLFF.

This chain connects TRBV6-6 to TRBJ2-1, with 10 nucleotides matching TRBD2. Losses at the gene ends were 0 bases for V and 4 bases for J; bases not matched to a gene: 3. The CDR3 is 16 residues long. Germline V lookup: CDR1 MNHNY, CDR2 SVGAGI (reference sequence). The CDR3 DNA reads TGTGCCAGCAGTTACTCCCTAGCGGGAGCATACAATGAGCAGTTCTTC. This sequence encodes CASSYSLAGAYNEQFF.

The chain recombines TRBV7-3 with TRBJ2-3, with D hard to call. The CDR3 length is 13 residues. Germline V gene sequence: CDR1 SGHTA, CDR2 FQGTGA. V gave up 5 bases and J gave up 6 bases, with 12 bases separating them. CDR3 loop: CASSQEIRDTQYF. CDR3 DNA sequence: TGTGCCAGCAGCCAAGAGATTAGGGATACGCAGTATTTT. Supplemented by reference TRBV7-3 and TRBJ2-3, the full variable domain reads GAGVSQTPSNKVTEKGKYVELRCDPISGHTALYWYRQSLGQGPEFLIYFQGTGAADDSGLPNDRFFAVRPEGSVSTLKIQRTERGDSAVYLCASSQEIRDTQYFGPGTRLTVL.